Listed below are T cell receptor beta chains from one sample, sequenced in a study of CD8 T cells in Susac syndrome. Via MiXCR, TCRdb re-called the immunoSEQ multiplex PCR reads, giving one row per CDR3 protein. Of around 150,000 distinct CDR3 sequences listed, approximately 96% are singletons. Specimen: CD4+ T cells from PBMCs. These receptors came from a human donor with multiple sclerosis. Both conserved end residues are part of each CDR3. D genes are given only for firm matches. Size tells how often a clone was seen (once, few, many) or the class of an expanded clone, and some rows leave it out.

V gene	clone size	D gene	J gene	CDR3 protein	CDR3 DNA
TRBV2	.	.	TRBJ2-5	CASSGSNQETQYF	TGTGCCAGCAGTGGCAGTAACCAGGAGACCCAGTACTTC
TRBV30	.	TRBD2	TRBJ2-3	CAWSTSGFTDTQYF	TGTGCCTGGAGTACTAGCGGGTTCACAGATACGCAGTATTTT
TRBV12-3/TRBV12-4	.	.	TRBJ2-6	CASSFTGLGANVLTF	TGTGCCAGCAGCTTTACAGGGCTCGGGGCCAACGTCCTGACTTTC
TRBV7-2	.	.	TRBJ1-4	CASRVGGGISKLFF	TGTGCCAGCAGAGTGGGGGGCGGCATTTCAAAACTGTTTTTT
TRBV28	.	TRBD1	TRBJ2-7	CASSLDRGGPGEQYF	TGTGCCAGCAGTCTCGACAGGGGTGGACCGGGCGAGCAGTACTTC
TRBV12-3/TRBV12-4	.	.	TRBJ1-1	CASSRRAPEVGTEAFF	TGTGCCAGCAGCAGGAGGGCTCCGGAGGTGGGCACTGAAGCTTTCTTT
TRBV15	.	.	TRBJ2-7	CATSREAYSYEQYF	TGTGCCACCAGCAGAGAGGCATACAGCTACGAGCAGTACTTC
TRBV3-1	.	.	TRBJ2-7	CASSRRQAYEQYF	TGTGCCAGCAGCCGCCGACAGGCCTACGAGCAGTACTTC
TRBV10-3	.	.	TRBJ1-2	CAIRVGDGYTF	TGTGCCATCAGGGTGGGGGATGGCTACACCTTC
TRBV27	.	.	TRBJ1-6	CASSFSDRSSYNSPLHF	TGTGCCAGCAGTTTCTCTGACAGGAGCTCCTATAATTCACCCCTCCACTTT
TRBV20-1	.	TRBD1	TRBJ2-1	CSAWDSSGNEQFF	TGCAGTGCCTGGGACAGTTCTGGCAATGAGCAGTTCTTC
TRBV29-1	.	TRBD2	TRBJ2-7	CSVTSGSGEQYF	TGCAGCGTTACTAGCGGTTCCGGGGAGCAGTACTTC
TRBV28	.	TRBD1	TRBJ1-1	CASSSGTGAAWPEAFF	TGTGCCAGCAGTTCGGGGACAGGGGCCGCCTGGCCTGAAGCTTTCTTT
TRBV4-3	once	TRBD1	TRBJ2-7	CASSVSGGRGLTEQYF	TGCGCCAGCAGTGTATCAGGGGGCAGAGGACTTACCGAGCAGTACTTC
TRBV11-1	.	TRBD1	TRBJ2-2	CASSSDRDDGELFF	TGTGCCAGCAGTTCCGACAGGGATGACGGGGAGCTGTTTTTT
TRBV20-1	.	.	TRBJ2-1	CSARDRVGYNEQFF	TGCAGTGCTAGAGACAGGGTCGGGTACAATGAGCAGTTCTTC
TRBV28	.	TRBD1	TRBJ2-1	CASLGRDRGFNEQFF	TGTGCCAGCCTTGGGCGGGACAGGGGGTTCAATGAGCAGTTCTTC
TRBV29-1	.	.	TRBJ2-5	CSVEGFETQYF	TGCAGCGTTGAAGGGTTTGAGACCCAGTACTTC
TRBV28	once	.	TRBJ2-7	CASRSGTRYYEQYF	TGTGCCAGCAGATCCGGGACAAGATACTACGAGCAGTACTTC
TRBV27	.	TRBD2	TRBJ2-5	CASSATGGVRMETQYF	TGTGCCAGCAGTGCAACGGGGGGGGTGCGTATGGAGACCCAGTACTTC
TRBV29-1	.	TRBD1	TRBJ2-1	CSVQDRAGYNEQFF	TGCAGCGTCCAGGACAGGGCCGGTTACAATGAGCAGTTCTTC
TRBV28	.	.	TRBJ1-2	CASSPWTAPNYGYTF	TGTGCCAGCAGTCCCTGGACGGCCCCTAACTATGGCTACACCTTC
TRBV20-1	.	TRBD2	TRBJ2-1	CSATTPLAGGLNEQFF	TGCAGTGCAACGACCCCCCTAGCGGGAGGGTTGAATGAGCAGTTCTTC
TRBV2	.	TRBD1	TRBJ1-4	CASRDRTGSVNEKLFF	TGTGCCAGCAGGGACCGGACAGGAAGTGTTAATGAAAAACTGTTTTTT
TRBV20-1	.	.	TRBJ2-5	CSARGELAAKETQYF	TGCAGTGCTAGGGGAGAGTTAGCGGCTAAAGAGACCCAGTACTTC
TRBV30	.	.	TRBJ2-5	CAWSVPQKQETQYF	TGTGCCTGGAGTGTACCCCAGAAACAAGAGACCCAGTACTTC
TRBV13	.	.	TRBJ1-1	CASSSRTNTEAFF	TGTGCCAGCAGCTCGAGAACGAACACTGAAGCTTTCTTT
TRBV5-4	.	TRBD1	TRBJ2-5	CASSLNRGAQETQYF	TGTGCCAGCAGCTTGAACAGGGGTGCCCAAGAGACCCAGTACTTC
TRBV20-1	.	.	TRBJ1-1	CSGGDTEAFF	TGCAGTGGGGGGGACACTGAAGCTTTCTTT
TRBV19	.	.	TRBJ2-1	CASSIVYNEQFF	TGTGCCAGTAGTATCGTGTACAATGAGCAGTTCTTC
TRBV29-1	.	TRBD2	TRBJ2-2	CSVGRGAGELFF	TGCAGCGTCGGGAGGGGGGCCGGGGAGCTGTTTTTT
TRBV12-3/TRBV12-4	.	.	TRBJ2-1	CASSLGLSSYNEQFF	TGTGCCAGCAGTTTAGGCCTCAGCTCCTACAATGAGCAGTTCTTC
TRBV3-1	.	.	TRBJ1-5	CASSQGAMSQPQHF	TGTGCCAGCAGCCAAGGGGCAATGAGTCAGCCCCAGCATTTT
TRBV20-1	.	.	TRBJ1-5	CSALKGGYSNQPQHF	TGCAGTGCTCTTAAGGGGGGTTATAGCAATCAGCCCCAGCATTTT
TRBV21-1	.	.	TRBJ2-7	CASSPTGGRAYEQYF	TGTGCCAGCAGCCCAACGGGCGGGAGGGCCTACGAGCAGTACTTC
TRBV14	.	TRBD2	TRBJ2-3	CASSPGLAGSPWYF	TGTGCCAGCAGCCCCGGACTAGCGGGATCGCCGTGGTATTTT
TRBV20-1	.	.	TRBJ1-1	CSAKTGGGMFTEAFF	TGCAGTGCAAAAACAGGTGGAGGGATGTTCACTGAAGCTTTCTTT
TRBV28	.	.	TRBJ2-7	CASSPASRVEQYF	TGTGCCAGCAGCCCCGCGTCGAGGGTTGAGCAGTACTTC
TRBV9	.	.	TRBJ2-1	CASSVQGKIMGEQFF	TGTGCCAGCAGCGTGCAAGGGAAAATTATGGGTGAGCAGTTCTTC
TRBV4-1	.	.	TRBJ1-2	CASSQDGQQGQIYGYTF	TGCGCCAGCAGCCAAGATGGCCAGCAAGGGCAGATCTATGGCTACACCTTC
TRBV29-1	once	.	TRBJ2-1	CSAGRDDYNEQFF	TGCAGCGCAGGGAGAGACGACTACAATGAGCAGTTCTTC
TRBV2	.	.	TRBJ1-2	CASKATYGYTF	TGTGCCAGCAAAGCGACCTATGGCTACACCTTC
TRBV5-1	.	.	TRBJ1-2	CASGGDANYGYTF	TGCGCTTCGGGAGGGGATGCTAACTATGGCTACACCTTC
TRBV6-1	.	TRBD2	TRBJ2-1	CASRNRLAGDHNEQFF	TGTGCCAGCAGGAACAGACTAGCGGGAGACCACAATGAGCAGTTCTTC
TRBV20-1	.	TRBD2	TRBJ2-5	CSARDYAGGLQETQYF	TGCAGTGCTAGAGATTACGCGGGGGGCCTCCAAGAGACCCAGTACTTC
TRBV3-1	.	.	TRBJ2-5	CASSGGGETQYF	TGTGCCAGCAGCGGCGGAGGGGAGACCCAGTACTTC
TRBV19	.	TRBD1	TRBJ1-1	CASSRTRGRMNTEAFF	TGTGCCAGTAGCCGAACCAGGGGGCGAATGAACACTGAAGCTTTCTTT
TRBV2	.	.	TRBJ2-1	CASSAQSSYNEQFF	TGTGCCAGCAGTGCGCAGAGCTCCTACAATGAGCAGTTCTTC
TRBV18	.	TRBD2	TRBJ2-7	CATERGDTSYEQYF	TGTGCCACCGAACGGGGGGATACTTCCTACGAGCAGTACTTC
TRBV6-6	.	TRBD1	TRBJ1-1	CASSYQTGENTEAFF	TGTGCCAGCAGTTACCAGACAGGGGAGAACACTGAAGCTTTCTTT